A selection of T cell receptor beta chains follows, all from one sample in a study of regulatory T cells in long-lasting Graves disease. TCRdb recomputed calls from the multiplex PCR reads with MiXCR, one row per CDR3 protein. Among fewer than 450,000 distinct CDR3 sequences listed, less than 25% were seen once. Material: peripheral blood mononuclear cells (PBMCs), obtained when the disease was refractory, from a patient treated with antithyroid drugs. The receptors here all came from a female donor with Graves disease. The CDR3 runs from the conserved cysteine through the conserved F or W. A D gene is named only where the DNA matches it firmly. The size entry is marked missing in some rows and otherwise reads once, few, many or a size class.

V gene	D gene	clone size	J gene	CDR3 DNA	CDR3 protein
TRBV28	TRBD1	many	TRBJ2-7	TGTGCCAGCAGTATAACAGGGGCGGGTGAGCAGTACTTC	CASSITGAGEQYF
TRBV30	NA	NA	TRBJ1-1	TGTGCCTGGAGGGGGCTGGGGAACACTGAAGCTTTCTTT	CAWRGLGNTEAFF
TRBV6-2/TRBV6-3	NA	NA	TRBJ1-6	TGTGCCAGCAGCCTCAGGGCGCCCGAAAGAAGATCACCCCTCCACTTT	CASSLRAPERRSPLHF
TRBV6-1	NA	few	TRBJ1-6	TGTGCCAGCAAGCGGACAGCGGGGTATTCACCCCTCCACTTT	CASKRTAGYSPLHF
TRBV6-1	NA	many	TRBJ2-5	TGTGCCAGCAGGAAGGGGGTGGGACACCTAACTCAAGAGACCCAGTACTTC	CASRKGVGHLTQETQYF
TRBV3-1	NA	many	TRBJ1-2	TGTGCCAGCAGCCAAGATTTGGCAGGGCGACATGGCTACACCTTC	CASSQDLAGRHGYTF
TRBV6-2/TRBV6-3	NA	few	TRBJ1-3	TGTGCCAGCAGTTACTCGAAGGGATCTGGAAACACCATATATTTT	CASSYSKGSGNTIYF
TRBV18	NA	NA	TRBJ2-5	TGTGCCAGCTCACCAGGGGATCTGACCCAGTACTTC	CASSPGDLTQYF
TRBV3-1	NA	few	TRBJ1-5	TGTGCCAGCAGCCAACAGGGGTATCACCAGCCCCAGCATTTT	CASSQQGYHQPQHF
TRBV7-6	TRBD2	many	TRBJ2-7	TGTGCCAGCAGCCTATCCAGCGGGAGGGCCGGCGGCGAGCAGTACTTC	CASSLSSGRAGGEQYF
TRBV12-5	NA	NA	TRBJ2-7	TGTGCTAGTGGTTTGGTGCTGCCGGGTCGAGGCTACGAGCAGTGCTTC	CASGLVLPGRGYEQCF
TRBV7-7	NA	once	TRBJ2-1	TGTGCTAGCAGCTTAAAAAACACTTGGCAGCAGTTCTTC	CASSLKNTWQQFF
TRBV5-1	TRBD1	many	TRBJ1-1	TGCGCCAGCAGCTCCCGGCAGGGGGTCACTGAAGCTTTCTTT	CASSSRQGVTEAFF
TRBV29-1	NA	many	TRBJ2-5	TGCAGCTCCTTACGAGCCCAAGAGACCCAGTACTTC	CSSLRAQETQYF
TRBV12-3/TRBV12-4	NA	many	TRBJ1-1	TGTGCCAGCAGGGTGGGGGTCGTGAACACTGAAGCTTTCTTT	CASRVGVVNTEAFF
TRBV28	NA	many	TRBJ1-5	TGTGCCAGCAGTTTTTCCGCCCCCTGGGGGAGGGGGAATAGCAATCAGCCCCAGCATTTT	CASSFSAPWGRGNSNQPQHF
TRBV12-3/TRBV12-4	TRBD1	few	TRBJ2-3	TGTGCCAGCAGTTTAAGGGACAGGGGTACAGATACGCAGTATTTT	CASSLRDRGTDTQYF
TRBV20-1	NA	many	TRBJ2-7	TGCAGTGCTAGAGGCGGGCCTCAGCAGTACTTC	CSARGGPQQYF
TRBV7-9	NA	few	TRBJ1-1	TGTGCCAGCGGTCCCAACACTGAAGCTTTCTTT	CASGPNTEAFF
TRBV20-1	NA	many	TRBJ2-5	TGCAGTGCTAAACACCCGTCCTACAAGGTCGAGACCCAGTACTTC	CSAKHPSYKVETQYF
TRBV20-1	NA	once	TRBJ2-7	TGCAGTGCTGCACGGACTCCTTCGGGTGAGCAGTACTTC	CSAARTPSGEQYF
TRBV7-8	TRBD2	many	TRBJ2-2	TGTGCCAGCAGCCCGGGACTAGCGGCAAACACCGGGGAGCTGTTTTTT	CASSPGLAANTGELFF
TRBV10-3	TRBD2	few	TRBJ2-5	TGTGCCATCAGTGAGTTTGGACTAGCGGATCAAGAGACCCAGTACTTC	CAISEFGLADQETQYF
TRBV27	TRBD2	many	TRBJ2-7	TGTGCCAGCAGTTTAACGGGACTAGCGGGAGTCAACTTC	CASSLTGLAGVNF
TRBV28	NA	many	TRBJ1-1	TGTGCCAGCAGTGATGACACGAACACTGAAGCTTTCTTT	CASSDDTNTEAFF
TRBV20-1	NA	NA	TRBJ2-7	TGCAGTGCTAGAGATCCATTGGACACTCTCTACGAGCAGTACTTC	CSARDPLDTLYEQYF
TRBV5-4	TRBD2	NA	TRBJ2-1	TGTGCCAGCAGCTTGGCGGTCTTACTAGCGGGAGAGCAGTTCTTC	CASSLAVLLAGEQFF
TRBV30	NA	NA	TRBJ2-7	TGTGCCTGGAGTTACAATGAGCAGTACTTC	CAWSYNEQYF
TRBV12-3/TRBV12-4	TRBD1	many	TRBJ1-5	TGTGCCAGCAGTCTGGGACAGGGTAATATGCCCCAGCATTTT	CASSLGQGNMPQHF
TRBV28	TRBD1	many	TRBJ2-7	TGTGCCAGCAGGACAGGGAACCCCCCCTACGAGCAGTACTTC	CASRTGNPPYEQYF
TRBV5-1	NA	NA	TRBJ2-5	TGCGCCAGCAGCCCCGGACCGAAGGAGACCCAGTACTTC	CASSPGPKETQYF
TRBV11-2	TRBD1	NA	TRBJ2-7	TGTGCCAGCAGCCCAAGGCCCCCAGGGGGCGGAATCTACGAGCAGTACTTC	CASSPRPPGGGIYEQYF
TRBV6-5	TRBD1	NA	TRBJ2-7	TGTGCCAGCAGTTACAAGGGACAGGGGATCTACGAGCAGTACTTC	CASSYKGQGIYEQYF
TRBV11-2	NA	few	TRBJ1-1	TGTGCCAGCCAGGGAACAAGGGGGACTGAAGCTTTCTTT	CASQGTRGTEAFF
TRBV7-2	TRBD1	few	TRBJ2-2	TGTGCCAGCAGCTTATTGGCAGGGGGATTCTCCGGGGAGCTGTTTTTT	CASSLLAGGFSGELFF
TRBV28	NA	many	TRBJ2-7	TGTGCCAGCAGCCTCCGAGAGGACTACTCAGGGGAGCAGTACTTC	CASSLREDYSGEQYF
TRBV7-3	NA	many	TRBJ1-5	TGTGCCAGTATGTTTAGGACTCCCCAGCATTTT	CASMFRTPQHF
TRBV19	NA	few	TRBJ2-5	TGTGCCAGTAGTATAGGTGCCGGACCCAAAGAGACCCAGTACTTC	CASSIGAGPKETQYF
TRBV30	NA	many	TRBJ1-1	TGTGCCTGGAGCGCTGCGGGGAGCACTGAAGCTTTCTTT	CAWSAAGSTEAFF
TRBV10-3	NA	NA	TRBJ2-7	TGTGCCATCAGTGAGGATGAGACAGTGACCTCCACCTACGAGCAGTACTTC	CAISEDETVTSTYEQYF
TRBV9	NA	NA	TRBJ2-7	TGTGCCAGCAGCGTAGGTATGGGCTACGAGCAGTACTTC	CASSVGMGYEQYF
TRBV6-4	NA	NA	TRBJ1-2	TGTGCCAGCAGTGCCGCGGGGCGGATCTATGGCTACACCTTC	CASSAAGRIYGYTF
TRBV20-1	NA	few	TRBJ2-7	TGCTCCGGAAGGGGGTCGGTATACGAGCAGTACTTC	CSGRGSVYEQYF
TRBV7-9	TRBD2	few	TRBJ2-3	TGTGCCAGCAGCTTAGGTCGGGGCGGGAGCCCAGATACGCAGTATTTT	CASSLGRGGSPDTQYF
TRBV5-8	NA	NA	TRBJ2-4	TGTGCCAGCAGCCAACCTAACAGGGCCAAAAACATTCAGTACTTC	CASSQPNRAKNIQYF
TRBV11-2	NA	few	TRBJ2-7	TGTGCCAGCAGCCGCATGGACAACTACGAGCAGTACTTC	CASSRMDNYEQYF
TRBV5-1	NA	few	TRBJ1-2	TGCGCCAGCAGCTTGAACGAGGGAAGTGGCTACACCTTC	CASSLNEGSGYTF
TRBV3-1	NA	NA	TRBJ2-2	TGTGCCAGCAGCCAAGACTACAGGGCAGGCGGGGAGCTGTTTTTT	CASSQDYRAGGELFF
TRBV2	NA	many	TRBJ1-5	TGTGCCAGCAGTGATTGGAGAGGGCGGGGGCATCAGCCCCAGCATTTT	CASSDWRGRGHQPQHF
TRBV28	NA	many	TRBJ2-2	TGTGCCAGCAGTTTGGGTTTTTCGACCACCGGGGAGCTGTTTTTT	CASSLGFSTTGELFF
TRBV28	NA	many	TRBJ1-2	TGTGCCAGCAGGGGAACAGGGCGAGACTATGGCTACACCTTC	CASRGTGRDYGYTF
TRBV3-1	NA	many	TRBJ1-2	TGTGCCAGCAGCCAAACCAGACCCGTCAGGCAGGGCTACACCTTC	CASSQTRPVRQGYTF
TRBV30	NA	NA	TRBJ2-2	TGTGCCTGGAGTGTCGACTACCCGAACACCGGGGAGCTGTTTTTT	CAWSVDYPNTGELFF
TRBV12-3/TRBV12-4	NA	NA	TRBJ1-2	TGTGCCAGCAGCAGGGACTTCAGCGGCTACACCTTC	CASSRDFSGYTF
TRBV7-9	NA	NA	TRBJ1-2	TGTGCCAGCCAATGGGGCCAGGAGGGCTACACCTTC	CASQWGQEGYTF
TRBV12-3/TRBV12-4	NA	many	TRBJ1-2	TGTGCCAGCTCGACAGGAGGTGGCTACACCTTC	CASSTGGGYTF
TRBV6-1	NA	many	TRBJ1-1	TGTGCCAGCAGACCCACAGCCGCTGGGGGTGAAGCTTTCTTT	CASRPTAAGGEAFF
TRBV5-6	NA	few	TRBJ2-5	TGTGCCAGCAGCTTGGATGCTGGGGCCACACAAGAGACCCAGTACTTC	CASSLDAGATQETQYF
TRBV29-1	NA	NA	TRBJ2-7	TGCAGCGTTTTTGGGGTCGGCTCCTCCGAGCAGTACTTC	CSVFGVGSSEQYF
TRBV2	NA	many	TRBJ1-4	TGTGCCAGCAGTCTCTTCACTGGTGGCGAAAAACTGTTTTTT	CASSLFTGGEKLFF